This T cell receptor (beta chain) was retrieved from a study of blood T cells in healthy people across ages. For the study at large: With template switching, about one barcoded beta molecule was captured per two T cells.

General observations from the study: Diversity was estimated from one million T cells, and these estimates were considered underestimates.

A second PCR of 7 to 11 cycles used a sample-barcoded 5' primer and a J-beta primer mix. MiXCR was run by TCRdb on the 5' RACE reads, yielding one entry per CDR3 protein. The sample shows approximately 790,000 distinct CDR3 sequences, approximately 67% of them seen only once. Trimming pared 5 bases from V and 0 bases from J, leaving 17 bases between. Germline V CDR1 and CDR2: MDHEN, SYDVKM. The CDR3 has 16 amino acids. Remarks on this clonotype: No antigen is known for it.

The rearrangement joins TRBV28 to TRBJ2-7; D not certain. This sequence originates from a young man in good health. The sequenced sample was blood. CDR3 sequence reads: CASSPFLRVSSYEQYF. The CDR3 nucleotides read TGTGCCAGCAGTCCCTTCCTAAGGGTGAGCTCCTACGAGCAGTACTTC.